A single sample is the source of the 29 T cell receptor beta chains below, sequenced in a study of blood T cell repertoires in COVID-19. The assay was immunoSEQ multiplex PCR, and TCRdb's table has in-frame clones only and misses some. The sample has 55,000 to 80,000 clones; roughly four fifths are singletons. The sequencing sample was made of peripheral blood. The receptors stem from a man in his 60s with acute or convalescent COVID-19.

The chain combines TRBV18 with TRBJ2-1; D gene unclear. CDR1 and CDR2 (germline): KGHSH, LQKENI. This CDR3 region has 12 residues. V was trimmed by 6 bases and J by 5 bases, leaving 8 bases between them. The CDR3 sequence: CASSRADNEQFF. CDR3 sequence (DNA): TGTGCCAGCTCTCGAGCTGACAATGAGCAGTTCTTC. The entire variable domain, with the rest obtained from reference TRBV18 and TRBJ2-1, is as follows: NAGVMQNPRHLVRRRGQEARLRCSPMKGHSHVYWYRQLPEEGLKFMVYLQKENIIDESGMPKERFSAEFPKEGPSILRIQQVVRGDSAAYFCASSRADNEQFFGPGTRLTVL.

The genes are TRBV6-5 and TRBJ1-1, with D uncertain. This CDR3 contains 13 residues. V dropped 2 bases and J dropped 1 base, with 5 bases sitting between them. Germline CDR1 is MNHEY and CDR2 is SVGAGI. CDR3 loop: CASSYGRNTEAFF. The CDR3 nucleotides are TGTGCCAGCAGTTACGGGAGGAACACTGAAGCTTTCTTT.

The CDR3 nucleotides are TGTGCCTGGAATGGTCAGGGAGGTAACACCATATATTTT. The encoded protein is CAWNGQGGNTIYF. V is TRBV30 and J is TRBJ1-3; the D gene is possibly TRBD1 (5 bases). Germline V gives CDR1 GTSNPN, CDR2 SVGIG (reference sequence). Trimming removed 4 bases from V and 7 bases from J, with 14 bases in between. The CDR3 is made up of 13 amino acids.

The chain employs TRBV11-2 and TRBJ2-1, with TRBD1 matching 8 bases. CDR1 is SGHAT and CDR2 is FQNNGV in the germline V gene. With V trimmed by 5 bases and J by 6 bases, 6 bases remained unmatched. The CDR3 is 14 amino acids. The DNA of the CDR3 is TGTGCCAGCAGCATGGGGACAGGCCGCAATGAGCAGTTCTTC. Amino acid sequence: CASSMGTGRNEQFF.

The CDR3 protein is CASSPLTENTEAFF. The CDR3 DNA sequence: TGTGCCAGCAGTCCCTTGACAGAGAACACTGAAGCTTTCTTT. J is TRBJ1-1 and V is TRBV28; possible D gene TRBD1, 5 bases. This CDR3 contains 14 residues. Trimming pared 5 bases from V and 1 base from J, leaving 11 bases between. The germline gives CDR1 MDHEN, CDR2 SYDVKM.

The J gene is TRBJ1-4, the V gene TRBV30; possibly TRBD1 for D (5 bases). This CDR3 has 14 amino acids. The germline V gene has CDR1 GTSNPN and CDR2 SVGIG (reference sequence). With 3 bases removed from V and 0 bases from J, the gap between germline ends came to 8 bases. The CDR3 sequence: CAWSPTATNEKLFF. CDR3 in DNA: TGTGCCTGGAGCCCGACAGCAACTAATGAAAAACTGTTTTTT.

This clone was recorded once. This sequence joins TRBV24-1 and TRBJ2-5; 7 bases agree with TRBD1. The trim removed 4 bases at V and 0 bases at J, leaving 13 bases unmatched. The CDR3 extends over 18 amino acids. CDR1 and CDR2 (germline): KGHDR, SFDVKD. CDR3 amino acids: CATSDHRLGQVYQETQYF. DNA for the CDR3: TGTGCCACCAGTGACCACCGCCTCGGACAGGTTTACCAAGAGACCCAGTACTTC.

The rearrangement links TRBV6-2 or TRBV6-3 to TRBJ1-5; TRBD1 agrees at 7 bases. CDR1 is MNHEY and CDR2 is SVGEGT in the germline V gene. V shed 6 bases and J 10 bases; nucleotides not matched to a gene: 12. CDR3 size: 14 residues. The CDR3 region has the DNA TGTGCCAGCAGCCCAGGGGGTAGCCTAGGACCCCAGCATTTT. It yields the protein CASSPGGSLGPQHF.

The rearrangement uses TRBV18 and TRBJ1-4; the D is unclear. With 2 bases removed from V and 5 bases from J, the gap between germline ends came to 6 bases. The CDR3 runs 13 residues. CDR1 and CDR2 (germline): KGHSH, LQKENI. The CDR3 sequence: CASSPELNEKLFF. Written as DNA, the CDR3 is TGTGCCAGCTCACCAGAACTGAATGAAAAACTGTTTTTT.

This clone appeared a single time. This rearrangement joins TRBV6-5 to TRBJ2-7; TRBD2 aligns across 7 bases. V dropped 6 bases and J dropped 7; count of bases not matched to a gene: 9. CDR3 length: 13 amino acids. Germline values: CDR1 MNHEY, CDR2 SVGAGI. The CDR3 protein is CASSLPGTKEQYF. CDR3 nucleotides: TGTGCCAGCAGCCTACCCGGGACTAAAGAGCAGTACTTC.

This chain links TRBV5-4 with TRBJ2-3; TRBD2 matches at 8 bases. The CDR3 has 15 residues. CDR1 SGHNT and CDR2 YYREEE come from the germline V gene (reference sequence). After removal of 1 base from V and 2 bases from J, the junction contained 3 bases not matched to a gene. The CDR3 coding sequence is TGTGCCAGCAGCTTGAAGCGGGAGCCCACAGATACGCAGTATTTT. Amino acid sequence: CASSLKREPTDTQYF.

The chain has TRBV6-4 and TRBJ1-6, with 8 bases fitting TRBD1. There are 14 residues in the CDR3. V shed 6 bases and J 10 bases; nucleotides not matched to a gene: 8. Germline CDR1 and CDR2: MRHNA and SNTAGT. CDR3 sequence: CASSPGQGGSPLHF. The CDR3 nucleotides read TGTGCCAGCAGCCCTGGACAGGGAGGCTCACCCCTCCACTTT.

The chain carries TRBV7-9 and TRBJ1-5; D call uncertain. Trimming took 2 bases from V and 7 from J, leaving 12 bases between them. The CDR3 consists of 14 residues. The germline CDR1 and CDR2 sequences are SEHNR and FQNEAQ (reference sequence). In DNA, the CDR3 is TGTGCCAGCAGCTTACACGGAGCTCAACAGCCCCAGCATTTT. Its translation: CASSLHGAQQPQHF. The whole variable domain, remainder taken from reference TRBV7-9 and TRBJ1-5, is DTGVSQNPRHKITKRGQNVTFRCDPISEHNRLYWYRQTLGQGPEFLTYFQNEAQLEKSRLLSDRFSAERPKGSFSTLEIQRTEQGDSAMYLCASSLHGAQQPQHFGDGTRLSIL.

The chain recombines TRBV6-4 with TRBJ2-2, with D tentatively TRBD2 (5 bases). V was shortened by 5 bases and J by 5 bases, with 15 bases between the two germline ends. CDR3 length: 15 residues. Germline V CDR1 and CDR2: MRHNA, SNTAGT. The CDR3 loop is CASSRTPSGTGELFF. The CDR3, as DNA: TGTGCCAGCAGTCGCACTCCATCGGGGACCGGGGAGCTGTTTTTT.

The V gene is TRBV6-2 or TRBV6-3, the J gene TRBJ2-7; D is possibly TRBD2 (5 bases). From germline, CDR1 is MNHEY and CDR2 SVGEGT. Trimming removed 4 bases from V and 2 bases from J, with 12 bases in between. This CDR3 has 14 residues. CDR3 protein: CASSSRAGPYEQYF. The CDR3 bases are TGTGCCAGCAGTTCCCGCGCGGGTCCCTACGAGCAGTACTTC.

The rearrangement joins TRBV3-1 (or the pseudogene TRBV3-2) to TRBJ2-7; D perhaps matches TRBD2 (6 bases). V was trimmed by 4 bases and J by 2 bases, leaving 12 bases between them. The CDR3 is 14 amino acids. From germline, CDR1 is LGHDT and CDR2 YNNKEL (reference sequence). CDR3: CASSLGLTTYEQYF. The CDR3 DNA reads as TGTGCCAGCAGCCTGGGACTTACCACCTACGAGCAGTACTTC.

This clone was detected a few times. V is TRBV7-3 and J is TRBJ2-2; the D gene is possibly TRBD1 (6 bases). The CDR3 is 14 amino acids. CDR1 is SGHTA, CDR2 FQGTGA, per germline. With 3 bases removed from V and 4 bases from J, the gap between germline ends came to 9 bases. CDR3 sequence: CASSLHRATGELFF. CDR3 coding DNA: TGTGCCAGCAGCTTGCACAGGGCCACCGGGGAGCTGTTTTTT. Using reference TRBV7-3 and TRBJ2-2 for the parts outside the CDR3, the full variable domain is GAGVSQTPSNKVTEKGKYVELRCDPISGHTALYWYRQSLGQGPEFLIYFQGTGAADDSGLPNDRFFAVRPEGSVSTLKIQRTERGDSAVYLCASSLHRATGELFFGEGSRLTVL.

V usage is TRBV6-5 and J usage is TRBJ1-6; TRBD1 might be the D (5 bases). This CDR3 comprises 15 residues. CDR1 is MNHEY, CDR2 SVGAGI, per germline. V gave up 1 base and J gave up 8 bases, with 12 bases separating them. This CDR3 reads CASSYWKGRDSPLHF. CDR3 nucleotides: TGTGCCAGCAGTTACTGGAAGGGGCGAGATTCACCCCTCCACTTT.

The chain joins TRBV28 to TRBJ2-1; unclear D gene. CDR3 size: 12 residues. CDR1 is MDHEN, CDR2 SYDVKM, per germline. V lost 3 bases and J 4 bases, leaving 4 bases between the germline ends. The CDR3 sequence: CASSLRYNEQFF. The CDR3 nucleotides read TGTGCCAGCAGTTTGCGGTACAATGAGCAGTTCTTC. Together with reference TRBV28 and TRBJ2-1, the CDR3 gives the full variable domain: DVKVTQSSRYLVKRTGEKVFLECVQDMDHENMFWYRQDPGLGLRLIYFSYDVKMKEKGDIPEGYSVSREKKERFSLILESASTNQTSMYLCASSLRYNEQFFGPGTRLTVL.

This sequence joins TRBV10-2 and TRBJ2-7; 10 nucleotides align to TRBD2. J lost 2 bases, V lost 8 bases, and 3 bases had no gene match. This CDR3 comprises 13 residues. Per the germline V gene, CDR1 is WSHSY and CDR2 is SAAADI. Written as DNA, the CDR3 is TGCGCCAGCTCTAGCGGGAGCGCCTACGAGCAGTACTTC. It encodes CASSSGSAYEQYF.

In DNA, the CDR3 is TGTGCCAGCAGCCTTCTGGAGGGGGCGTTGTACAATGAGCAGTTCTTC. The encoded protein is CASSLLEGALYNEQFF. The chain employs TRBV3-1 (or the pseudogene TRBV3-2) and TRBJ2-1; D might be TRBD1 (7 bases). Between the trimmed V and J ends, which lost 4 bases and 4 bases, there was a span of 17 bases. Per germline, CDR1 LGHDT and CDR2 YNNKEL (reference sequence). The CDR3 covers 16 residues.

This sequence joins TRBV2 and TRBJ2-2; 14 nucleotides match TRBD2. V lost 7 bases, J lost 7 bases, and 5 bases stayed unmatched. This CDR3 contains 15 residues. Per germline, CDR1 SNHLY and CDR2 FYNNEI. This CDR3 reads CASTRGTSGSGELFF. DNA for the CDR3: TGTGCCAGCACCAGGGGGACTAGCGGGAGCGGGGAGCTGTTTTTT.

This rearrangement joins TRBV4-2 to TRBJ2-1; 11 positions agree with TRBD2. Unmatched junction bases numbered 3, after V lost 4 bases and J lost 4 bases. CDR3 length: 15 amino acids. Germline CDR1 and CDR2: LGHNA and YNFKEQ. Here the CDR3 DNA reads TGTGCCAGCAGCCCGACTAGCGGGGAATACAATGAGCAGTTCTTC. Encoded protein: CASSPTSGEYNEQFF.

The chain couples TRBV4-2 to TRBJ2-3, with 8 bases fitting TRBD2. Germline V gene lookup returns CDR1 LGHNA and CDR2 YNFKEQ. The CDR3 sequence is 17 residues long. After removal of 1 base from V and 5 bases from J, the junction contained 11 bases not matched to a gene. CDR3 bases: TGTGCCAGCAGCCAAGGCCCTTCAGCGGGAGCGATAGATACGCAGTATTTT. It yields the protein CASSQGPSAGAIDTQYF.

This clone was counted only a few times. J is TRBJ1-3 and V is TRBV9; weak D call: TRBD1 (6 bases). Per germline, CDR1 SGDLS and CDR2 YYNGEE. V lost 3 bases and J lost 0, with 10 bases in between. The CDR3 consists of 15 residues. The CDR3, as DNA: TGTGCCAGCAGCGCAGGGGATGTCTCTGGAAACACCATATATTTT. It specifies CASSAGDVSGNTIYF.

V gene TRBV6-1 combines with J gene TRBJ1-6, with no clear D. Germline V CDR1 and CDR2: MNHNS, SASEGT. This CDR3 contains 14 residues. V was pared by 1 base and J by 9 bases, with 10 bases between. The CDR3 loop reads CASSEGFSGSPLHF. The CDR3 nucleotides read TGTGCCAGCAGTGAAGGCTTCTCCGGTTCACCCCTCCACTTT.

The genes are TRBV7-8 and TRBJ2-5; D not certain. Per germline, CDR1 SGHVS and CDR2 FQNEAQ. With 2 bases removed from V and 4 bases from J, the gap between germline ends came to 5 bases. This CDR3 contains 12 residues. The CDR3 region is CASSLLAETQYF. In DNA form, the CDR3 reads TGTGCCAGCAGCTTATTAGCAGAGACCCAGTACTTC.

This clone was found a few times. This chain connects TRBV4-1 to TRBJ2-1; 7 positions match TRBD2. CDR3 length: 17 amino acids. V gave up 4 bases and J gave up 8 bases; unmatched junction bases: 17. Germline values: CDR1 MGHRA, CDR2 YSYEKL. The CDR3 DNA sequence: TGCGCCAGCAGCCCAAGAGAGGAGACTAGCCTTAGCCATGAGCAGTTCTTC. It translates to CASSPREETSLSHEQFF.

The chain recombines TRBV5-1 with TRBJ2-1, with TRBD1 identical over 9 bases. Trimming removed 2 bases from V and 8 bases from J; junction bases left unmatched: 14. From germline, CDR1 is SGHRS and CDR2 YFSETQ. The CDR3 is 17 amino acids. The CDR3 spells CASSLPTGGSLADEQFF. CDR3 nucleotide sequence: TGCGCCAGCAGCTTACCTACAGGGGGCAGCCTAGCAGATGAGCAGTTCTTC.